The 24 T cell receptor beta chains presented below share a single source sample, sequenced in a study of cytomegalovirus exposure and HLA in healthy donors. Both 60 Vbeta primers and 13 Jbeta primers went into the PCR. Here immunoSEQ multiplex PCR was the method, and the copy in TCRdb shows in-frame clones only, minus some. The sample consists of over 110,000 clones, approximately 80% of them appearing once. Sequencing input: PBMCs. The origin of the receptors is a woman between 40 and 55 years old in good health and CMV-seropositive.

The CDR3 nucleotides are TGCGCCAGCAGCCTGGTTCCGGAGCGCGAGACCCAGTACTTC. Translating gives CASSLVPERETQYF. This chain connects TRBV5-1 to TRBJ2-5; no clear D. V shed 4 bases and J shed 5 bases, with 15 bases lying between them. Germline values: CDR1 SGHRS, CDR2 YFSETQ. There are 14 residues in the CDR3.

This clone was observed a handful of times. The chain recombines TRBV25-1 with TRBJ1-1, with D possibly matching TRBD1 (5 bases). CDR1 and CDR2 (germline): MGHDK, SYGVNS. The ends were cut back, 4 bases at V and 7 bases at J, with 7 bases in the middle. The CDR3 sequence is 11 residues long. In DNA form, the CDR3 reads TGTGCCAGCAGTGGGGGCCGTGAAGCTTTCTTT. It codes for CASSGGREAFF.

This clone has a single count. This chain uses TRBV7-9 with TRBJ2-7; possibly TRBD1 for D (5 bases). The length of the CDR3 is 13 residues. The V gene's germline CDR1 is SEHNR and CDR2 FQNEAQ (reference sequence). Trimming removed 8 bases at V and 0 bases at J, with 11 bases between. The CDR3 here is CASGPGISYEQYF. DNA of the CDR3: TGTGCCAGCGGCCCAGGGATCTCCTACGAGCAGTACTTC.

In this sample, this clone turned up a few times. The chain combines TRBV28 with TRBJ2-7; 7 bases line up with TRBD2. Trimming at V came to 5 bases and at J to 7 bases, leaving 11 bases not matched to a gene. Germline CDR1 MDHEN, CDR2 SYDVKM. The CDR3 has 14 amino acids. CDR3 amino acids: CASSIAGALGEQYF. The CDR3 DNA reads TGTGCCAGCAGTATTGCGGGAGCCCTTGGGGAGCAGTACTTC.

This chain joins TRBV30 and TRBJ1-4, with TRBD1 identical over 7 bases. Germline V lookup: CDR1 GTSNPN, CDR2 SVGIG (reference sequence). CDR3 length equals 16 residues. Trimming at V came to 3 bases and at J to 8 bases, leaving 15 bases not matched to a gene. The CDR3 protein is CAWSLSGTGEREKLFF. CDR3 in DNA: TGTGCCTGGAGCCTCTCGGGAACAGGGGAAAGGGAAAAACTGTTTTTT.

The chain uses TRBV6-5 and TRBJ1-1, with unresolved D. This CDR3 has 15 residues. Germline V gene data show CDR1 as MNHEY and CDR2 as SVGAGI. Trimming left V 0 bases short and J 4 bases short, with 12 bases between. CDR3 in DNA: TGTGCCAGCAGTTACTCGGAGCCCACATCCACTGAAGCTTTCTTT. Protein: CASSYSEPTSTEAFF.

The rearrangement uses TRBV30 and TRBJ1-4; 8 positions match TRBD1. Germline-derived CDR1 and CDR2 are GTSNPN and SVGIG (reference sequence). Germline trimming cut 1 base from V and 5 bases from J; bases unmatched to any gene: 6. The length of the CDR3 is 15 residues. The CDR3 DNA follows: TGTGCCTGGAGTGCTGGGACAGGCGGGAATGAAAAACTGTTTTTT. Amino acids: CAWSAGTGGNEKLFF. The complete variable domain, with remaining parts taken from reference TRBV30 and TRBJ1-4, reads SQTIHQWPATLVQPVGSPLSLECTVEGTSNPNLYWYRQAAGRGLQLLFYSVGIGQISSEVPQNLSASRPQDRQFILSSKKLLLSDSGFYLCAWSAGTGGNEKLFFGSGTQLSVL.

The chain couples TRBV7-3 to TRBJ2-7, with a tentative D call TRBD1 (5 bases). There are 11 residues in the CDR3. V gave up 6 bases and J gave up 7 bases, with 10 bases separating them. The germline V gene encodes CDR1 SGHTA and CDR2 FQGTGA. The CDR3 DNA follows: TGTGCCAGCAGTGATGGGGCTGAGCAGTACTTC. Residues: CASSDGAEQYF.

DNA of the CDR3: TGTGCCAGTAGTATAGTCGGGACAGGGGCCGTTGGCTACACCTTC. This sequence encodes CASSIVGTGAVGYTF. The chain is built from TRBV19 and TRBJ1-2; 10 bases align to TRBD1. This CDR3 has 15 amino acids. Per germline, CDR1 LNHDA and CDR2 SQIVND (reference sequence). V dropped 1 base and J dropped 7; count of bases not matched to a gene: 6.

The J gene is TRBJ2-3, the V gene TRBV7-5; the table's D gene call, TRBD2, was not cross checked with the DNA. TRBV7-5 is reported as a pseudogene. This CDR3 is built from 17 residues. CDR3 sequence reads: CARTGGLAGGATDTQYF. CDR3 DNA: TGTGCCAGAACCGGGGGACTAGCGGGAGGCGCCACAGATACGCAGTATTTT.

This chain links TRBV18 with TRBJ2-7; D might be TRBD1 (6 bases). Trimming shortened V by 3 bases and J by 2 bases, and 11 bases separated the two germline ends. The germline CDR1 and CDR2 sequences are KGHSH and LQKENI. The CDR3 extends over 14 amino acids. The CDR3 DNA is TGTGCCAGCTCACCGGGATGGGGGCCCTACGAGCAGTACTTC. Its protein is CASSPGWGPYEQYF. Drawing the rest from reference TRBV18 and TRBJ2-7, the complete variable domain is NAGVMQNPRHLVRRRGQEARLRCSPMKGHSHVYWYRQLPEEGLKFMVYLQKENIIDESGMPKERFSAEFPKEGPSILRIQQVVRGDSAAYFCASSPGWGPYEQYFGPGTRLTVT.

The chain employs TRBV6-5 and TRBJ2-1; the D gene is possibly TRBD2 (6 bases). CDR1 and CDR2 from the germline V gene are MNHEY and SVGAGI. Trimming took 0 bases from V and 0 from J, leaving 9 bases between them. The CDR3 extends over 16 amino acids. The CDR3 sequence is CASSYSPGSSYNEQFF. The CDR3 DNA is TGTGCCAGCAGTTACTCCCCCGGGAGCTCCTACAATGAGCAGTTCTTC.

J is TRBJ2-2 and V is TRBV5-3, with 12 bases lining up with TRBD2. TRBV5-3 is identified as an open reading frame with a role that is uncertain. V was clipped by 4 bases and J by 5 bases; unmatched bases: 9. The CDR3 has 17 amino acids. The CDR3 spells CARSLGRLAGATGELFF. In nucleotides, the CDR3 is TGTGCCAGAAGCCTGGGGAGACTAGCGGGAGCTACCGGGGAGCTGTTTTTT.

This chain uses TRBV7-9 with TRBJ2-7, with 8 bases that match TRBD1. The CDR3 contains 14 residues. The germline gives CDR1 SEHNR, CDR2 FQNEAQ (reference sequence). V shed 4 bases, J shed 7 bases, and the junction held 9 bases outside the gene matches. The DNA of the CDR3 is TGTGCCAGCAGCTCCCCCGGGACAGGAAATGAGCAGTACTTC. Protein sequence: CASSSPGTGNEQYF.

For the CDR3, the DNA is TGTGCCAGCAGCCGGAGTCTAGCGGTAGATGAGCAGTTCTTC. It translates to CASSRSLAVDEQFF. This rearrangement joins TRBV7-8 to TRBJ2-1, with TRBD2 identical over 7 bases. The CDR3 is made up of 14 amino acids. The V and J ends lost 5 bases and 8 bases, in that order; junction bases with no gene match: 9. Germline CDR1 and CDR2: SGHVS and FQNEAQ.

This clone was observed a single time. This chain uses TRBV5-1 with TRBJ1-4; no reliable D call. The germline CDR1 and CDR2 sequences are SGHRS and YFSETQ. V shed 1 base and J shed 7 bases, with 8 bases lying between them. The CDR3 has 13 amino acids. CDR3 bases: TGCGCCAGCAGCTTGCGCGGCGGTGAAAAACTGTTTTTT. Protein product: CASSLRGGEKLFF.

V usage is TRBV18 and J usage is TRBJ2-1, with 7 bases fitting TRBD1. Trimming took 8 bases from V and 4 from J; bases not matched to a gene: 5. Germline V CDR1 and CDR2: KGHSH, LQKENI. The CDR3 has 13 amino acids. CDR3 sequence: CASTGTEYNEQFF. CDR3 sequence (DNA): TGTGCCAGCACCGGGACAGAGTACAATGAGCAGTTCTTC.

The genes are TRBV15 and TRBJ2-2, with 8 bases identical to TRBD1. After removal of 4 bases from V and 7 bases from J, the junction contained 5 bases not matched to a gene. Germline V lookup: CDR1 LNHNV, CDR2 YYDKDF (reference sequence). CDR3 size: 14 residues. As DNA, the CDR3 is TGTGCCACCAGCACCCGACAGGGGAGCGGGGAGCTGTTTTTT. Its protein product is CATSTRQGSGELFF.

V gene TRBV15 combines with J gene TRBJ2-3; 12 bases are a match to TRBD2. The CDR3 is made up of 17 amino acids. Germline values: CDR1 LNHNV, CDR2 YYDKDF (reference sequence). Trimming took 1 base from V and 1 from J; bases not matched to a gene: 3. In nucleotides, the CDR3 is TGTGCCACCAGCAGAGGAAGGACTAGCGGGGGCACAGATACGCAGTATTTT. Encoded protein: CATSRGRTSGGTDTQYF.

The rearrangement joins TRBV2 to TRBJ1-5; D ambiguous. Germline CDR1 and CDR2: SNHLY and FYNNEI. V was pared by 3 bases and J by 7 bases, with 7 bases between. This CDR3 has 12 amino acids. The CDR3 loop reads CASSDSGQPQHF. DNA for the CDR3: TGTGCCAGCAGTGATTCGGGGCAGCCCCAGCATTTT.

CDR3 bases: TGTGCCAGCTCACCACCCGGGTCTAGCACAGATACGCAGTATTTT. This codes for CASSPPGSSTDTQYF. The chain employs TRBV18 and TRBJ2-3, with D unclear. Germline V gives CDR1 KGHSH, CDR2 LQKENI. Trimming removed 0 bases from V and 0 bases from J, with 7 bases in between. This CDR3 comprises 15 residues.

This chain uses TRBV11-3 with TRBJ1-3; D gene uncertain. V gave up 5 bases and J gave up 0 bases, with 11 bases separating them. The CDR3 is 15 amino acids. Germline V gene lookup returns CDR1 SGHNT and CDR2 YENEEA. The CDR3 bases are TGTGCCAGCAGCCTTCGGGGAATCTCTGGAAACACCATATATTTT. Its translation is CASSLRGISGNTIYF.

In its sample, this clone was seen a few times. The V and J genes are TRBV6-5 and TRBJ1-1; perhaps TRBD1 as D (6 bases). The CDR3 has 16 amino acids. Between the trimmed V and J ends, which lost 4 bases and 4 bases, there was a span of 19 bases. The germline V gene encodes CDR1 MNHEY and CDR2 SVGAGI. The CDR3 region has the DNA TGTGCCAGCAGTTCCACCTACAGGGTTGGGTTCACTGAAGCTTTCTTT. It encodes CASSSTYRVGFTEAFF.

The V call is TRBV5-1, the J call TRBJ2-3, with TRBD2 matching over 14 bases. V lost 4 bases, J lost 1 base, and 5 bases stayed unmatched. Germline-derived CDR1 and CDR2 are SGHRS and YFSETQ. The CDR3 is 17 residues long. The CDR3 loop is CASSPGLAGGGTDTQYF. The CDR3 nucleotides read TGCGCCAGCAGCCCCGGACTAGCGGGAGGTGGCACAGATACGCAGTATTTT.